One and the same sample provided the 4 T cell receptor beta chains below, sequenced in a study of response to subunit inactivated influenza vaccine. TCRdb reanalysed the RT-PCR reads using MiXCR and keeps one entry per CDR3 protein. This repertoire shows over 150,000 distinct CDR3 sequences, approximately 10% found once; its top ten account for roughly an eighth. The source was non-naive T cells sorted from PBMCs, collected roughly 45 days after vaccination. These receptors came from a man aged 45 to 65 who received an inactivated influenza vaccine.

The table lists this clonotype with many counts. The chain couples TRBV7-9 to TRBJ1-1; 7 positions match TRBD1. The CDR3 is 15 residues long. The V segment lost 4 bases and the J segment 1 base; nucleotides outside the gene matches: 6. Germline CDR1 reads SEHNR; CDR2 reads FQNEAQ (reference sequence). This CDR3 is CASSSYRGSNTEAFF. DNA for the CDR3: TGTGCCAGCAGCTCCTACAGGGGATCGAACACTGAAGCTTTCTTT.

The chain combines TRBV18 with TRBJ2-3, with D perhaps TRBD2 (5 bases). Germline V CDR1 and CDR2: KGHSH, LQKENI. The CDR3 has 14 residues. V was pared by 5 bases and J by 6 bases, with 15 bases between. The CDR3, as DNA: TGTGCCAGCTCAATTAATGGAGGAAGGGATACGCAGTATTTT. Translating it yields CASSINGGRDTQYF.

The chain has TRBV12-3 or TRBV12-4 and TRBJ2-3; 14 bases are a match to TRBD2. Trimming at V came to 6 bases and at J to 5 bases, leaving 4 bases not matched to a gene. The CDR3 totals 15 residues. The CDR3 loop reads CASRRTSGRLDTQYF. The CDR3 DNA sequence: TGTGCCAGCAGGCGGACTAGCGGGAGGCTAGATACGCAGTATTTT.

The chain employs TRBV7-2 and TRBJ2-1; D is possibly TRBD1 or TRBD2 (5 bases each). Germline V gene sequence: CDR1 SGHTA, CDR2 FQGNSA. V lost 5 bases and J 4 bases, leaving 15 bases between the germline ends. This CDR3 comprises 15 residues. The CDR3 spells CASSTTGTQYNEQFF. For the CDR3, the DNA is TGTGCCAGCAGCACGACCGGGACGCAGTACAATGAGCAGTTCTTC. Drawing the rest from reference TRBV7-2 and TRBJ2-1, the complete variable domain is GAGVSQSPSNKVTEKGKDVELRCDPISGHTALYWYRQSLGQGLEFLIYFQGNSAPDKSGLPSDRFSAERTGGSVSTLTIQRTQQEDSAVYLCASSTTGTQYNEQFFGPGTRLTVL.